What follows are 11 T cell receptor beta chains derived from one specimen sequenced in a study of T cells in Graves' hyperthyroidism and ophthalmopathy. RNA transcripts were the template for amplifying TCR beta CDR3 regions. An initial round of RT-PCR targeting the TCR CDR3 relied on the HTBI primer set. TCRdb independently ran MiXCR on the multiplex PCR reads; one entry per CDR3 protein. Among roughly 550,000 distinct CDR3 sequences listed, around 16% were seen once. The sample consisted of blood. All receptors derive from a young woman with Graves' ophthalmopathy.

This clonotype was observed at least ten times. The V and J genes are TRBV9 and TRBJ2-1, with TRBD2 matching 10 bases. V gave up 3 bases and J gave up 4 bases; unmatched junction bases: 7. The germline CDR1 and CDR2 sequences are SGDLS and YYNGEE. The CDR3 has 16 residues. The CDR3 DNA reads TGTGCCAGCAGCGCTCCCGGGACTAGCGTTTACAATGAGCAGTTCTTC. Its translation is CASSAPGTSVYNEQFF.

This clonotype was observed at least ten times. The chain is built from TRBV2 and TRBJ1-5, with 9 bases aligning to TRBD1. The germline V gene has CDR1 SNHLY and CDR2 FYNNEI. The CDR3 runs 15 residues. Trimming removed 4 bases from V and 4 bases from J; junction bases left unmatched: 5. This CDR3 reads CASSGDRAGNQPQHF. The CDR3 region has the DNA TGTGCCAGCAGTGGGGACAGGGCGGGTAATCAGCCCCAGCATTTT. The complete variable domain, with remaining parts taken from reference TRBV2 and TRBJ1-5, reads EPEVTQTPSHQVTQMGQEVILRCVPISNHLYFYWYRQILGQKVEFLVSFYNNEISEKSEIFDDQFSVERPDGSNFTLKIRSTKLEDSAMYFCASSGDRAGNQPQHFGDGTRLSIL.

This clonotype was counted many times. The rearrangement joins TRBV7-9 to TRBJ2-3; TRBD1 might be the D (5 bases). This CDR3 region has 16 residues. The V end was cut by 3 bases, the J end by 4 bases, with 17 bases between. Germline values: CDR1 SEHNR, CDR2 FQNEAQ (reference sequence). CDR3 coding DNA: TGTGCCAGCAGCTTTTACACCGGATGGGGCCCAGATACGCAGTATTTT. Residues: CASSFYTGWGPDTQYF.

The gene calls are TRBV6-1 and TRBJ2-1; D is perhaps TRBD2 (5 bases). CDR1 is MNHNS, CDR2 SASEGT, per germline. The germline V and J ends were trimmed by 7 bases and 4 bases, with 17 bases remaining between them. The length of the CDR3 is 15 residues. The CDR3 region has the DNA TGTGCCAGCACCCTCCAGCGGCTAGCTTACAATGAGCAGTTCTTC. This sequence encodes CASTLQRLAYNEQFF.

This clonotype was counted a few times. This chain uses TRBV4-2 with TRBJ2-6; D unclear. The CDR3 is 15 amino acids. Trimming cost V 2 bases and J 4 bases, with 9 bases left between them. Per germline, CDR1 LGHNA and CDR2 YNFKEQ. CDR3 loop: CASSQQRSGANVLTF. The CDR3 nucleotides read TGTGCCAGCAGCCAACAAAGGTCCGGGGCCAACGTCCTGACTTTC.

The sample holds a few counts of this clonotype. V gene TRBV12-3 or TRBV12-4 combines with J gene TRBJ2-1; D call uncertain. The germline V and J ends were trimmed by 3 bases and 7 bases, with 7 bases remaining between them. The CDR3 has 12 residues. CDR3 residues: CASSLFSNEQFF. The CDR3 DNA sequence: TGTGCCAGCAGTTTGTTCAGTAATGAGCAGTTCTTC.

Many counts were recorded for this clonotype. The chain carries TRBV28 and TRBJ2-7; D uncertain. Trimming removed 2 bases from V and 7 bases from J, with 9 bases in between. The CDR3 has 12 amino acids. Germline assignment: CDR1 MDHEN and CDR2 SYDVKM. The CDR3 DNA sequence: TGTGCCAGCAGTTTAGTCACGGAGGAGCAGTACTTC. Its translation: CASSLVTEEQYF.

This clonotype occurred many times. The V gene is TRBV7-9, the J gene TRBJ1-6; 10 positions match TRBD1. The germline CDR1 and CDR2 sequences are SEHNR and FQNEAQ (reference sequence). There are 16 residues in the CDR3. J was trimmed by 9 bases and V by 3 bases; bases with no gene match: 8. The CDR3 DNA sequence: TGTGCCAGCAGCTTCGGGTCCGGGACAGGGGTTTCACCCCTCCACTTT. It yields the protein CASSFGSGTGVSPLHF.

This clonotype has just a few counts. The gene calls are TRBV6-5 and TRBJ1-4, with D maybe TRBD1 (5 bases). Trimming removed 2 bases at V and 0 bases at J, with 22 bases between. Germline CDR1 is MNHEY and CDR2 is SVGAGI. CDR3 size: 20 residues. CDR3 in DNA: TGTGCCAGCAGTTACCCTATCGACAGCATATTCCCTGCAACTAATGAAAAACTGTTTTTT. This translates into CASSYPIDSIFPATNEKLFF.

The chain combines TRBV7-9 with TRBJ2-1; tentatively, D is TRBD2 (6 bases). This CDR3 is built from 12 residues. V was shortened by 6 bases and J by 9 bases, with 12 bases between the two germline ends. CDR1 is SEHNR, CDR2 FQNEAQ, per germline (reference sequence). In DNA form, the CDR3 reads TGTGCCAGCAGGCTAGCGCATGGTGAGCAGTTCTTC. The encoded protein is CASRLAHGEQFF.

The table lists this clonotype with a few counts. The rearrangement links TRBV12-3 or TRBV12-4 to TRBJ2-3; TRBD1 aligns across 7 bases. The V and J ends lost 5 bases and 3 bases, in that order; junction bases with no gene match: 8. This CDR3 is built from 15 residues. In nucleotides, the CDR3 is TGTGCCAGCAGTCCGACAGGGATGGGGACAGATACGCAGTATTTT. This codes for CASSPTGMGTDTQYF.